These 2 T cell receptor beta chains originate from one sample sequenced in a study of CD8 T cells in Susac syndrome. After extraction with the RNeasy kit, about 0.5 to 1 ug of the RNA was reverse transcribed using random hexamers. In TCRdb, the immunoSEQ multiplex PCR reads were re-called with MiXCR into one record per CDR3 protein. Of some 180,000 distinct CDR3 sequences detected, just under 95% appear once; the ten largest clones hold approximately 0.099%. Source material: CD4+ T cells from PBMCs. Receptors originate from a human donor with Susac syndrome.

The CDR3 nucleotides read TGTGCCAGCACCGATACCCGCTTGTTCCCCTACGAGCAGTACTTC. This translates into CASTDTRLFPYEQYF. V is TRBV11-2 and J is TRBJ2-7; D not certain. V gave up 7 bases and J gave up 2 bases, with 18 bases separating them. CDR1 is SGHAT, CDR2 FQNNGV, per germline. This CDR3 has 15 residues.

This rearrangement joins TRBV12-3 or TRBV12-4 to TRBJ1-5; the D is unclear. The CDR3 covers 15 residues. Trimming took 4 bases from V and 0 from J, leaving 10 bases between them. CDR3 region: CASSYYGDSNQPQHF. The CDR3 DNA follows: TGTGCCAGCAGTTATTATGGGGATAGCAATCAGCCCCAGCATTTT.